What follows are 23 T cell receptor beta chains derived from one specimen sequenced in a study of Ad26.COV2.S vaccination and SARS-CoV-2 variants. Profiled with immunoSEQ multiplex PCR; TCRdb holds only in-frame clones, not every one. This table has about 400,000 clones, approximately 89% appearing once. Treatment specified: approximately 18 received Ad26.COV2.S at low or high dose, single or two shots; about 5 received placebo; per-sample allocation not given. Specimens were obtained on day 63 following the first vaccine or placebo injection. Sample: peripheral blood, taken in a trial of Ad26.COV2.S vaccine versus placebo. These receptors were taken from a person aged 18 to 65 who received the Ad26.COV2.S COVID-19 vaccine or a placebo.

V gene TRBV6-5 combines with J gene TRBJ2-7; 9 nucleotides align to TRBD2. Germline trimming cut 7 bases from V and 4 bases from J; bases unmatched to any gene: 2. The germline V gene encodes CDR1 MNHEY and CDR2 SVGAGI. The CDR3 length is 12 residues. The CDR3 DNA is TGTGCCAGCACTAGCGGGATTTACGAGCAGTACTTC. Translated: CASTSGIYEQYF.

V is TRBV5-1 and J is TRBJ2-3, with D tentatively TRBD2 (6 bases). Per germline, CDR1 SGHRS and CDR2 YFSETQ. The CDR3 is made up of 16 amino acids. V was pared by 0 bases and J by 6 bases, with 17 bases between. The CDR3 DNA follows: TGCGCCAGCAGCTTGGAGGGTAGCGGTCCCTTTGATACGCAGTATTTT. Translation gives CASSLEGSGPFDTQYF.

The chain has TRBV6-5 and TRBJ2-1; 11 bases agree with TRBD2. The CDR3 extends over 16 amino acids. V trimming: 0 bases; J trimming: 8 bases; junction bases outside the gene matches: 6. Germline CDR1 MNHEY, CDR2 SVGAGI. For the CDR3, the DNA is TGTGCCAGCAGTTACTCTTTCACTAGCGGGAGAGATGAGCAGTTCTTC. Its translation: CASSYSFTSGRDEQFF.

The gene calls are TRBV27 and TRBJ2-5; TRBD1 might be the D (6 bases). The CDR3 is 13 amino acids. Germline lookup yields CDR1 MNHEY and CDR2 SMNVEV (reference sequence). Trimming stripped 5 bases from V and 2 bases from J, with 9 bases between. The CDR3 loop is CASSTGTQETQYF. CDR3 sequence (DNA): TGTGCCAGCAGTACAGGGACACAAGAGACCCAGTACTTC.

V gene TRBV6-5 combines with J gene TRBJ1-6; perhaps TRBD1 as D (5 bases). The CDR3 covers 13 residues. The V gene's germline CDR1 is MNHEY and CDR2 SVGAGI. Trimming took off 7 bases at V and 10 bases at J, with 14 bases between the two ends. Here the CDR3 DNA reads TGTGCCAGCATGGAAGGTAGGGGCTCACCCCTCCACTTT. Amino acids: CASMEGRGSPLHF.

This clone was recorded a few times. The V gene is TRBV11-3, the J gene TRBJ2-5; D is perhaps TRBD2 (6 bases). Germline CDR1 reads SGHNT; CDR2 reads YENEEA. The CDR3 covers 15 residues. V lost 4 bases and J 5 bases, leaving 17 bases between the germline ends. In DNA, the CDR3 is TGTGCCAGCAGCTCCCTCGAAGGGGCGGGGGAGACCCAGTACTTC. Translation: CASSSLEGAGETQYF.

V gene TRBV30 combines with J gene TRBJ2-1, with TRBD2 matching 10 bases. Germline trimming cut 8 bases from V and 2 bases from J; bases unmatched to any gene: 6. Germline CDR1 GTSNPN, CDR2 SVGIG (reference sequence). This CDR3 region has 14 residues. The CDR3 DNA follows: TGTGCCGGATCTAGCGGGAGCGCCTACAATGAGCAGTTCTTC. It is translated as CAGSSGSAYNEQFF.

This clone was counted a few times. The rearrangement links TRBV12-3 or TRBV12-4 to TRBJ2-7; D is unclear. Trimming left V 3 bases short and J 3 bases short, with 9 bases between. The CDR3 totals 13 residues. CDR3 DNA: TGTGCCAGCAGTTTCGCTCTTGGCTACGAGCAGTACTTC. It is translated as CASSFALGYEQYF.

This chain joins TRBV20-1 and TRBJ2-1; D remains ambiguous. The CDR3 covers 14 residues. V lost 3 bases and J 2 bases, leaving 11 bases between the germline ends. The germline gives CDR1 DFQATT, CDR2 SNEGSKA (reference sequence). The DNA of the CDR3 is TGCAGTGCTAGTGTTCGTTTCCCCTACAATGAGCAGTTCTTC. Protein: CSASVRFPYNEQFF.

This clone was detected a few times. The chain links TRBV5-1 to TRBJ2-2; D is unclear. The germline V gene has CDR1 SGHRS and CDR2 YFSETQ. The CDR3 is 14 residues long. V lost 4 bases and J 5 bases, leaving 12 bases between the germline ends. The CDR3 coding sequence is TGCGCCAGCAGCCCGGCGACGTTAACCGGGGAGCTGTTTTTT. Amino acids: CASSPATLTGELFF.

The chain employs TRBV30 and TRBJ1-2; possibly TRBD1 for D (6 bases). V shed 4 bases and J shed 3 bases, with 18 bases lying between them. The CDR3 extends over 15 amino acids. CDR1 is GTSNPN, CDR2 SVGIG, per germline (reference sequence). CDR3 DNA: TGTGCCTGGACCCCAGGACAGCCGACGGACTATGGCTACACCTTC. Protein: CAWTPGQPTDYGYTF.

This clone was observed a single time. This chain joins TRBV18 and TRBJ2-5, with a possible D match to TRBD2 (5 bases). Trimming shortened V by 4 bases and J by 5 bases, and 14 bases separated the two germline ends. Per germline, CDR1 KGHSH and CDR2 LQKENI. The CDR3 is made up of 14 amino acids. The CDR3 sequence: CASSHGRTPETQYF. For the CDR3, the DNA is TGTGCCAGCTCACATGGGAGAACCCCCGAGACCCAGTACTTC. The whole variable domain, filled in from reference TRBV18 and TRBJ2-5, reads NAGVMQNPRHLVRRRGQEARLRCSPMKGHSHVYWYRQLPEEGLKFMVYLQKENIIDESGMPKERFSAEFPKEGPSILRIQQVVRGDSAAYFCASSHGRTPETQYFGPGTRLLVL.

In regard to this clone: Additional DNA sequences in this sample encode the identical CDR3. The rearrangement joins TRBV7-3 to TRBJ2-1, with D maybe TRBD1 (6 bases). The CDR3 is 13 residues long. Looked up from germline, CDR1 is SGHTA and CDR2 is FQGTGA. Trimming removed 5 bases at V and 7 bases at J, with 12 bases between. CDR3 in amino acids: CASSLIRGNEQFF. The CDR3, as DNA: TGTGCCAGCAGCCTCATTAGGGGGAATGAGCAGTTCTTC.

The V and J genes are TRBV5-6 and TRBJ1-2; 9 bases fit TRBD1. V dropped 4 bases and J dropped 3; count of bases not matched to a gene: 7. Germline CDR1 SGHDT, CDR2 YYEEEE. This CDR3 comprises 15 residues. The CDR3 DNA reads as TGTGCCAGCAGCCTACGGGACAGGGTGCACTATGGCTACACCTTC. It translates to CASSLRDRVHYGYTF.

The chain employs TRBV6-6 and TRBJ1-6; D perhaps matches TRBD1 (6 bases). The V end was cut by 5 bases, the J end by 9 bases, with 14 bases between. The CDR3 runs 14 residues. CDR1 and CDR2 from the germline V gene are MNHNY and SVGAGI (reference sequence). The CDR3 nucleotides read TGTGCCAGCAGTAGAGGGGACACCGGTTCACCCCTCCACTTT. Protein product: CASSRGDTGSPLHF.

The chain has TRBV3-1 (or the pseudogene TRBV3-2) and TRBJ2-5, with 7 nucleotides matching TRBD1. J gave up 4 bases and V 2 bases, and 4 bases lay outside the gene matches. The germline CDR1 and CDR2 sequences are LGHDT and YNNKEL (reference sequence). This CDR3 is 14 amino acids long. The CDR3 DNA is TGTGCCAGCAGCCAACCAGGGGGTGGAGAGACCCAGTACTTC. Encoded protein: CASSQPGGGETQYF.

CDR3 sequence: CASSPKEVNYGYTF. The CDR3, as DNA: TGCGCCAGCAGCCCTAAGGAGGTTAACTATGGCTACACCTTC. This rearrangement joins TRBV5-1 to TRBJ1-2; D not resolved. The V gene lost 4 bases and the J gene lost 1 base, with 11 bases spanning the gap. Per the germline V gene, CDR1 is SGHRS and CDR2 is YFSETQ. This CDR3 contains 14 residues.

The V and J genes are TRBV28 and TRBJ1-4, with TRBD1 identical over 8 bases. V lost 4 bases to trimming and J lost 3 bases; unmatched junction nucleotides: 10. Looked up from germline, CDR1 is MDHEN and CDR2 is SYDVKM. The CDR3 is 17 residues long. The CDR3 sequence is CASSSWTGRGSNEKLFF. CDR3 DNA sequence: TGTGCCAGCAGTTCCTGGACAGGGAGGGGGTCTAATGAAAAACTGTTTTTT. Looking up the rest from reference TRBV28 and TRBJ1-4 gives the full variable domain: DVKVTQSSRYLVKRTGEKVFLECVQDMDHENMFWYRQDPGLGLRLIYFSYDVKMKEKGDIPEGYSVSREKKERFSLILESASTNQTSMYLCASSSWTGRGSNEKLFFGSGTQLSVL.

The genes are TRBV27 and TRBJ1-6, with unresolved D. V was pared by 5 bases and J by 5 bases, with 10 bases between. The germline CDR1 and CDR2 sequences are MNHEY and SMNVEV (reference sequence). CDR3 length: 14 residues. CDR3 loop: CASSGVRNNSPLHF. CDR3 nucleotides: TGTGCCAGCAGTGGTGTGAGGAATAATTCACCCCTCCACTTT.

This chain links TRBV2 with TRBJ2-5; the D gene is possibly TRBD2 (6 bases). CDR3 length: 11 amino acids. CDR1 and CDR2 from the germline V gene are SNHLY and FYNNEI. V lost 8 bases, J lost 6 bases, and 10 bases lay in between. The CDR3 sequence is CASLTSKTQYF. CDR3 in DNA: TGTGCCAGCCTCACTAGCAAGACCCAGTACTTC.

V is TRBV6-4 and J is TRBJ2-3; 10 bases fit TRBD2. V lost 6 bases, J lost 3 bases, and 6 bases stayed unmatched. The CDR3 contains 15 residues. From germline, CDR1 is MRHNA and CDR2 SNTAGT. CDR3 sequence (DNA): TGTGCCAGCAGCCGTATAGCGGGAGGAACAGATACGCAGTATTTT. Amino acids: CASSRIAGGTDTQYF.

The chain has TRBV28 and TRBJ1-1; D is unresolved. This CDR3 is built from 14 residues. Trimming cost V 4 bases and J 2 bases, with 11 bases left between them. The germline CDR1 and CDR2 sequences are MDHEN and SYDVKM. CDR3 sequence (DNA): TGTGCCAGCAGTTCCGCCCTCCTAAACACTGAAGCTTTCTTT. This codes for CASSSALLNTEAFF.

The gene calls are TRBV30 and TRBJ2-3; perhaps TRBD1 as D (6 bases). V was trimmed by 4 bases and J by 3 bases, leaving 14 bases between them. Germline CDR1 reads GTSNPN; CDR2 reads SVGIG (reference sequence). CDR3 length equals 14 residues. The CDR3 DNA sequence: TGTGCCTGGAAAACAGGGAGCGTGACAGATACGCAGTATTTT. Protein sequence: CAWKTGSVTDTQYF.